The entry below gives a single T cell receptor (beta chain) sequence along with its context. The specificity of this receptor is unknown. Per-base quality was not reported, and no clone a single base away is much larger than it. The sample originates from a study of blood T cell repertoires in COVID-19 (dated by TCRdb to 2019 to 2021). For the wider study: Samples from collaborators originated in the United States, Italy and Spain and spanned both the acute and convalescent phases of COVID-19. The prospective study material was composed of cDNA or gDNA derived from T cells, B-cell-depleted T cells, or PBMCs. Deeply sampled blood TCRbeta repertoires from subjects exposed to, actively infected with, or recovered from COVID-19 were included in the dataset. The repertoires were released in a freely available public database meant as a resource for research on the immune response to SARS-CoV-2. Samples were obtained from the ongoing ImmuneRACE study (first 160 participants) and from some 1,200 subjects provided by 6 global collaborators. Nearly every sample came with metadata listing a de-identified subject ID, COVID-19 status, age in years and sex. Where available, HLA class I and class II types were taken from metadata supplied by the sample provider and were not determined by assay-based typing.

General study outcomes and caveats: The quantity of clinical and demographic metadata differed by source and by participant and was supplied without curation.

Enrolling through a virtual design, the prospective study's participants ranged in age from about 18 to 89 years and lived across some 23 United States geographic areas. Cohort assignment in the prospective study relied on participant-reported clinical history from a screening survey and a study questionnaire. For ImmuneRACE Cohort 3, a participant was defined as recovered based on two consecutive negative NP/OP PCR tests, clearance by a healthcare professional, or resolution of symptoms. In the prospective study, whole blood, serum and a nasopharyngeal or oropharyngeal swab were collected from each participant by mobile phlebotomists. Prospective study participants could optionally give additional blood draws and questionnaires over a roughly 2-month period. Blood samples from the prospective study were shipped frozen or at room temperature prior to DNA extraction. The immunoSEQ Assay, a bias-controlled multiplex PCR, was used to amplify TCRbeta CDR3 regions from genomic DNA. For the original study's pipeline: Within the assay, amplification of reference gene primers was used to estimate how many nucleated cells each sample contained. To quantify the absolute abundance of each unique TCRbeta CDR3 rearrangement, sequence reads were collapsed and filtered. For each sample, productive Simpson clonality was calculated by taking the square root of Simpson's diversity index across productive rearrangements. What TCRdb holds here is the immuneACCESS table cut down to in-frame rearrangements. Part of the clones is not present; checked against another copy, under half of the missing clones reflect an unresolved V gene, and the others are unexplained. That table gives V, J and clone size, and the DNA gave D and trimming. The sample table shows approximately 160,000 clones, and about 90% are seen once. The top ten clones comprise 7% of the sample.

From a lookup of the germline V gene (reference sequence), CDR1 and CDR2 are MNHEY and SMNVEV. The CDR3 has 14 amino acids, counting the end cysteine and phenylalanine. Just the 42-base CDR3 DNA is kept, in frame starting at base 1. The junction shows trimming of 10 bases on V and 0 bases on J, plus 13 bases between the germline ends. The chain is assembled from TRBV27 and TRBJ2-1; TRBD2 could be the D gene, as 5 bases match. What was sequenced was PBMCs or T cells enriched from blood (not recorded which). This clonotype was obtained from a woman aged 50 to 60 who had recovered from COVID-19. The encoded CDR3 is CATRGMSSYNEQFF. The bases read TGTGCCACCCGGGGAATGAGCTCCTACAATGAGCAGTTCTTC.